These 26 T cell receptor beta chains originate from one sample sequenced in a study of beta chain features in type 1 diabetes. Study-level findings and limits: There was a moderate but significant shortening of TCRB CDR3s in all four CD4+ subsets of Type 1 diabetes patients.

As every portion of the isolated RNA was reverse transcribed, the sequencing read expressed TCRB transcripts. Here immunoSEQ multiplex PCR was the method, and the copy in TCRdb shows in-frame clones only, minus some. In the table there are roughly 300,000 clones, more than 13% of which are singletons. Their target antigens are unknown. The material sequenced was naive CD4+ T cells from blood. Source of these receptors: a young man with type 1 diabetes.

This clone was found a few times. J is TRBJ2-7 and V is TRBV30; the match to TRBD2 covers 7 bases. Germline values: CDR1 GTSNPN, CDR2 SVGIG (reference sequence). This CDR3 has 19 residues. V dropped 0 bases and J dropped 9; count of bases not matched to a gene: 26. The CDR3 reads CAWSVFLAAPGMILVWQYF. The CDR3 region has the DNA TGTGCCTGGAGTGTATTTCTAGCGGCCCCGGGAATGATCTTAGTTTGGCAGTACTTC.

This clone showed up just a few times. The chain has TRBV29-1 and TRBJ2-3; 8 bases map to TRBD2. V was pared by 1 base and J by 0 bases, with 6 bases of the junction left unmatched. The CDR3 is 16 residues long. Germline V gene data show CDR1 as SQVTM and CDR2 as ANQGSEA. The CDR3 loop is CSVEGEAGASTDTQYF. The CDR3 DNA follows: TGCAGCGTTGAAGGGGAAGCGGGAGCGAGCACAGATACGCAGTATTTT.

The gene calls are TRBV10-3 and TRBJ2-3, with D possibly TRBD1 on 6 matching bases. Germline V gene lookup returns CDR1 ENHRY and CDR2 SYGVKD. The CDR3 length is 15 residues. Trimming took off 6 bases at V and 2 bases at J, with 15 bases between the two ends. Here the CDR3 reads CAIRDSRIATDTQYF. The CDR3 DNA sequence: TGTGCCATCAGGGACAGTCGCATCGCCACAGATACGCAGTATTTT.

In this sample, this clone turned up a few times. This chain uses TRBV28 with TRBJ2-7, with D possibly being TRBD2 (5 bases). This CDR3 has 15 residues. Germline V CDR1 and CDR2: MDHEN, SYDVKM. With 1 base removed from V and 3 bases from J, the gap between germline ends came to 13 bases. CDR3 coding DNA: TGTGCCAGCAGTTTATCGGGGTCGAAGCACTACGAGCAGTACTTC. The encoded protein is CASSLSGSKHYEQYF.

J is TRBJ2-2 and V is TRBV5-4; 9 bases fit TRBD2. The V and J ends lost 4 bases and 4 bases, in that order; junction bases with no gene match: 17. The CDR3 has 19 residues. Per germline, CDR1 SGHNT and CDR2 YYREEE (reference sequence). The CDR3 spells CASSPLRGSGSLGTGELFF. As DNA, the CDR3 is TGTGCCAGCAGCCCACTGCGCGGTAGCGGGAGTCTAGGCACCGGGGAGCTGTTTTTT.

This clone has a handful of counts. Within the sample, other DNA sequences also encode this same CDR3. The rearrangement links TRBV5-1 to TRBJ1-5; a possible D gene is TRBD1 (6 bases). The germline gives CDR1 SGHRS, CDR2 YFSETQ. The CDR3 runs 14 residues. V lost 0 bases to trimming and J lost 5 bases, with 9 bases between them. CDR3 amino acids: CASSLGAGDQPQHF. CDR3 in DNA: TGCGCCAGCAGCTTGGGGGCAGGGGATCAGCCCCAGCATTTT.

The chain has TRBV30 and TRBJ1-1; possibly TRBD1 for D (6 bases). The CDR3 is 13 residues long. CDR1 is GTSNPN and CDR2 is SVGIG in the germline V gene (reference sequence). V shed 0 bases and J shed 4 bases, with 9 bases lying between them. The CDR3 nucleotides are TGTGCCTGGAGTGTCTTAGGGGGCACTGAAGCTTTCTTT. This codes for CAWSVLGGTEAFF.

A few counts support this clone. The V gene is TRBV5-1, the J gene TRBJ1-2; TRBD1 agrees at 7 bases. The CDR3 consists of 18 residues. V lost 0 bases and J lost 1; bases outside the gene matches: 12. Germline-derived CDR1 and CDR2 are SGHRS and YFSETQ. The CDR3 region has the DNA TGCGCCAGCAGCTTGGCCGGAGGGGGCGCGCGGGATAACTATGGCTACACCTTC. Encoded protein: CASSLAGGGARDNYGYTF. Supplemented by reference TRBV5-1 and TRBJ1-2, the full variable domain reads KAGVTQTPRYLIKTRGQQVTLSCSPISGHRSVSWYQQTPGQGLQFLFEYFSETQRNKGNFPGRFSGRQFSNSRSEMNVSTLELGDSALYLCASSLAGGGARDNYGYTFGSGTRLTVV.

The chain joins TRBV9 to TRBJ2-3; D gene ambiguous. Trimming shortened V by 0 bases and J by 2 bases, and 7 bases separated the two germline ends. CDR1 is SGDLS, CDR2 YYNGEE, per germline. The CDR3 totals 14 residues. Here the CDR3 reads CASSVDSFTDTQYF. Here the CDR3 DNA reads TGTGCCAGCAGCGTAGACAGTTTCACAGATACGCAGTATTTT.

The rearrangement links TRBV6-5 to TRBJ1-2, with no clear D. CDR1 is MNHEY and CDR2 is SVGAGI in the germline V gene. This CDR3 is 13 amino acids long. V gave up 3 bases and J gave up 8 bases, with 13 bases separating them. This chain's CDR3 is CASSYRGGSGYTF. As DNA, the CDR3 is TGTGCCAGCAGTTATCGGGGAGGGTCGGGCTACACCTTC.

This rearrangement joins TRBV27 to TRBJ2-7; TRBD1 might be the D (5 bases). The CDR3 length is 15 residues. V shed 6 bases and J shed 2 bases, with 17 bases lying between them. Germline-derived CDR1 and CDR2 are MNHEY and SMNVEV (reference sequence). In DNA form, the CDR3 reads TGTGCCAGCAGACCCCGCCGGACACCTACCTACGAGCAGTACTTC. Translated, it gives CASRPRRTPTYEQYF.

This clone has only a few counts. The chain has TRBV29-1 and TRBJ1-1; 9 bases match TRBD1. The CDR3 is 12 amino acids. Trimming took 6 bases from V and 6 from J; bases not matched to a gene: 5. Germline CDR1 and CDR2: SQVTM and ANQGSEA. CDR3 bases: TGCAGCGTGGGACAGGGTCCCCCTGAAGCTTTCTTT. The encoded protein is CSVGQGPPEAFF.

Written as DNA, the CDR3 is TGCAGCCAGTTGATATATTCAGGGAAGAATGAGCAGTTCTTC. Protein: CSQLIYSGKNEQFF. This chain joins TRBV29-1 and TRBJ2-1; a possible D gene is TRBD1 (5 bases). The germline gives CDR1 SQVTM, CDR2 ANQGSEA. The V and J ends lost 8 bases and 7 bases respectively, with 21 bases between them. The CDR3 length is 14 residues.

This clone has only a few counts. The chain is built from TRBV14 and TRBJ1-1; 7 nucleotides line up with TRBD1. V was pared by 4 bases and J by 4 bases, with 9 bases of the junction left unmatched. The CDR3 spans 15 residues. CDR1 SGHDN and CDR2 FVKESK come from the germline V gene. CDR3 sequence (DNA): TGTGCCAGCAGCCTTCTCGGGACAGTGGCCACTGAAGCTTTCTTT. As protein: CASSLLGTVATEAFF.

This chain uses TRBV4-3 with TRBJ2-3; the match to TRBD2 covers 7 bases. This CDR3 spans 17 amino acids. Germline CDR1 reads LGHNA; CDR2 reads YSLEER. V shed 3 bases, J shed 6 bases, and the junction held 15 bases outside the gene matches. CDR3 bases: TGCGCCAGCAGCCATGGAACCCGAAGGGCGGGAGTTGATACGCAGTATTTT. It encodes CASSHGTRRAGVDTQYF.

CDR3 amino acids: CSVHRGQVPGRENNEQFF. In DNA form, the CDR3 reads TGCAGCGTTCACCGGGGACAGGTCCCCGGGCGGGAAAACAATGAGCAGTTCTTC. The rearrangement links TRBV29-1 to TRBJ2-1; TRBD1 aligns across 8 bases. The junction had 20 bases not matched to a gene; V was cut back by 5 bases and J by 5 bases. There are 18 residues in the CDR3. Germline V gene sequence: CDR1 SQVTM, CDR2 ANQGSEA.

This clone has a handful of counts. The rearrangement links TRBV28 to TRBJ2-5; a possible D gene is TRBD2 (5 bases). V shed 2 bases and J shed 5 bases, with 12 bases lying between them. The CDR3 runs 14 residues. In germline, CDR1 is MDHEN, CDR2 SYDVKM. CDR3 amino acids: CASSLDGVKETQYF. The DNA of the CDR3 is TGTGCCAGCAGTTTAGACGGGGTCAAGGAGACCCAGTACTTC.

In its sample, this clone was seen a few times. The chain links TRBV9 to TRBJ2-1, with TRBD2 matching 11 bases. This CDR3 spans 16 amino acids. Germline trimming cut 0 bases from V and 15 bases from J; bases unmatched to any gene: 14. From germline, CDR1 is SGDLS and CDR2 YYNGEE. The CDR3: CASSVGALTSGMVGFF. The CDR3 DNA reads as TGTGCCAGCAGCGTAGGCGCTTTGACTAGCGGGATGGTTGGGTTCTTC.

The sample holds a few counts of this clone. This chain uses TRBV28 with TRBJ2-1; TRBD2 matches 12 bases. CDR3 length: 18 amino acids. V trimming: 8 bases; J trimming: 1 base; junction bases outside the gene matches: 12. Germline CDR1 MDHEN, CDR2 SYDVKM. CDR3 coding DNA: TGTGCCAGCCCGCTAGCGGGAGGGCCCTTAAGGTCCTACAATGAGCAGTTCTTC. Translated, it gives CASPLAGGPLRSYNEQFF.

This clone was detected only a few times. The chain has TRBV6-4 and TRBJ2-2, with D unresolved. Germline CDR1 MRHNA, CDR2 SNTAGT. The CDR3 consists of 13 residues. V was pared by 4 bases and J by 1 base, with 4 bases between. CDR3 DNA sequence: TGTGCCAGCAGTGGTCAGAACACCGGGGAGCTGTTTTTT. It yields the protein CASSGQNTGELFF.

This clone has only a few counts. The chain has TRBV19 and TRBJ2-1, with 9 bases lining up with TRBD2. CDR3 length: 15 residues. Germline CDR1 is LNHDA and CDR2 is SQIVND (reference sequence). Trimming at V came to 3 bases and at J to 2 bases, leaving 2 bases not matched to a gene. This chain's CDR3 is CASSILAGTYNEQFF. The CDR3 coding sequence is TGTGCCAGTAGTATCCTAGCGGGGACCTACAATGAGCAGTTCTTC.

V is TRBV6-1 and J is TRBJ2-7, with 8 nucleotides matching TRBD2. This CDR3 spans 14 amino acids. Germline V gene sequence: CDR1 MNHNS, CDR2 SASEGT. Trimming cost V 9 bases and J 2 bases; bases outside gene matches: 9. CDR3 sequence: CASLSGGTPYEQYF. The CDR3 DNA reads TGTGCCAGTTTATCGGGAGGGACGCCCTACGAGCAGTACTTC.

This clone was counted a few times. The rearrangement joins TRBV4-2 to TRBJ2-3, with 13 nucleotides matching TRBD2. V was clipped by 4 bases and J by 1 base; unmatched bases: 5. In germline, CDR1 is LGHNA, CDR2 YNFKEQ. The CDR3 is 17 residues long. The CDR3, as DNA: TGTGCCAGCAGCCCTACCGGACTAGCGGGAGGCACAGATACGCAGTATTTT. Translating it yields CASSPTGLAGGTDTQYF.

The chain links TRBV28 to TRBJ2-7, with D maybe TRBD1 (5 bases). The CDR3 has 17 residues. Germline CDR1 is MDHEN and CDR2 is SYDVKM. The V gene lost 4 bases and the J gene lost 2 bases, with 21 bases spanning the gap. The CDR3 loop reads CASSSPRAGPKAYEQYF. The CDR3 bases are TGTGCCAGCAGTTCACCCCGGGCAGGGCCGAAAGCCTACGAGCAGTACTTC. Drawing the rest from reference TRBV28 and TRBJ2-7, the complete variable domain is DVKVTQSSRYLVKRTGEKVFLECVQDMDHENMFWYRQDPGLGLRLIYFSYDVKMKEKGDIPEGYSVSREKKERFSLILESASTNQTSMYLCASSSPRAGPKAYEQYFGPGTRLTVT.

The chain recombines TRBV15 with TRBJ1-2; D perhaps matches TRBD1 (6 bases). This CDR3 has 13 amino acids. Germline CDR1 and CDR2: LNHNV and YYDKDF (reference sequence). V dropped 4 bases and J dropped 4 bases, with 10 bases sitting between them. CDR3 nucleotides: TGTGCCACCAGCATGACAGGCAGCTATGGCTACACCTTC. As protein: CATSMTGSYGYTF.

A single count supports this clone. The gene calls are TRBV5-1 and TRBJ2-1; tentative D call: TRBD1 (5 bases). V was trimmed by 2 bases and J by 4 bases, leaving 10 bases between them. This CDR3 region has 14 residues. Germline CDR1 SGHRS, CDR2 YFSETQ. Here the CDR3 DNA reads TGCGCCAGCAGCTTCAACAGGCTATACAATGAGCAGTTCTTC. Protein product: CASSFNRLYNEQFF.